This TCR beta chain was sequenced in a study of CD8 T cells in ankylosing spondylitis. CDR3 length: 12 residues. V dropped 2 bases and J dropped 7 bases, with 6 bases sitting between them. Germline-derived CDR1 and CDR2 are MDHEN and SYDVKM. Making the TCR beta libraries involved quantitative 5'-RACE with molecular barcodes. TCRdb re-called the 5' RACE reads with MiXCR, one entry per CDR3 protein. This table has about 500,000 distinct CDR3 sequences, approximately 5.3% appearing once. This clonotype came up many times. What it binds is unknown. Study conclusions and caveats: Some motif variants were previously reported in reactive arthritis synovial fluid and blood. Enrichment of disease-linked clones was reportedly significant in matched ankylosing spondylitis synovial fluid. A TCR beta motif of fewer than ten highly homologous variants appeared characteristic of ankylosing spondylitis blood.

The specimen sequenced was blood, either unsorted or a sorted T cell fraction (not recorded which). This chain links TRBV28 with TRBJ1-5; D gene unclear. This receptor was taken from a male donor with ankylosing spondylitis. CDR3 sequence reads: CASSLGLQPQHF. The CDR3 DNA is TGTGCCAGCAGTTTAGGTCTGCAGCCCCAGCATTTT.